These 28 T cell receptor beta chains were all obtained from the same sample, sequenced in a study of T cells after yellow fever vaccination. TCRdb re-analysed the 5' RACE reads in MiXCR, keeping a single row per CDR3 protein. The sample shows about 96,000 distinct CDR3 sequences, 8% to 10% of them seen only once. The sequencing here drew on CD8+ T cells not binding an NS4B(214-222) dextramer, sorted from PBMCs, taken around 15 days after the first yellow fever vaccination. The receptors originated from a man in his late teens or twenties who received the YFV17D yellow fever vaccine.

This clonotype was counted only a few times. J is TRBJ1-3 and V is TRBV29-1, with TRBD1 identical over 7 bases. The CDR3 totals 13 residues. Germline V gene data show CDR1 as SQVTM and CDR2 as ANQGSEA. V lost 7 bases to trimming and J lost 2 bases; unmatched junction nucleotides: 5. This chain's CDR3 is CSAMTGPGNTIYF. The CDR3 region has the DNA TGCAGCGCAATGACAGGGCCTGGAAACACCATATATTTT.

This chain uses TRBV7-2 with TRBJ1-5, with D unclear. V was shortened by 5 bases and J by 5 bases, with 13 bases between the two germline ends. Germline values: CDR1 SGHTA, CDR2 FQGNSA. The CDR3 runs 14 residues. The CDR3 is CASSPATEYQPQHF. Written as DNA, the CDR3 is TGTGCCAGCAGCCCCGCAACCGAATATCAGCCCCAGCATTTT.

This clonotype turned up a few times. CDR3 region: CASLRQGVGGELFF. In nucleotides, the CDR3 is TGTGCCAGCCTGAGACAGGGGGTTGGCGGGGAGCTGTTTTTT. V gene TRBV27 combines with J gene TRBJ2-2; 9 bases align to TRBD1. This CDR3 region has 14 residues. The V and J ends lost 8 bases and 7 bases, in that order; junction bases with no gene match: 8. Looked up from germline, CDR1 is MNHEY and CDR2 is SMNVEV (reference sequence).

This clonotype was detected a few times. The chain is built from TRBV28 and TRBJ2-3; the D gene could be TRBD1 or TRBD2 (5 bases each). The length of the CDR3 is 13 residues. The V gene's germline CDR1 is MDHEN and CDR2 SYDVKM. With 2 bases removed from V and 6 bases from J, the gap between germline ends came to 9 bases. CDR3 region: CASSLGDPDTQYF. CDR3 DNA sequence: TGTGCCAGCAGTTTAGGGGACCCTGATACGCAGTATTTT.

The genes are TRBV4-1 and TRBJ2-7, with a weak D call TRBD2 (6 bases). Deletions cut 3 bases from V and 6 bases from J, with 18 bases between. CDR3 length: 15 amino acids. Germline-derived CDR1 and CDR2 are MGHRA and YSYEKL. CDR3 coding DNA: TGCGCCAGCAGCCACGACTCGGGACTCCGCGTCGAGCAGTACTTC. It codes for CASSHDSGLRVEQYF.

In this sample, this clonotype turned up many times. The chain recombines TRBV29-1 with TRBJ2-7, with 7 bases lining up with TRBD2. Germline loops: CDR1 SQVTM, CDR2 ANQGSEA. Trimming removed 0 bases from V and 3 bases from J; junction bases left unmatched: 2. The CDR3 length is 13 residues. The CDR3, as DNA: TGCAGCGTTGAAGAAGCGGGACTCTACGAGCAGTACTTC. Residues: CSVEEAGLYEQYF.

J is TRBJ2-7 and V is TRBV5-6; 11 bases are shared with TRBD2. The ends lost 5 bases at V and 3 bases at J; junction bases unmatched: 4. In germline, CDR1 is SGHDT, CDR2 YYEEEE. CDR3 length equals 14 residues. The CDR3 coding sequence is TGTGCCAGCAGTCCGGGACTAGCGGACTACGAGCAGTACTTC. Encoded protein: CASSPGLADYEQYF. Based on the CDR3 plus reference TRBV5-6 and TRBJ2-7, the full variable domain is DAGVTQSPTHLIKTRGQQVTLRCSPKSGHDTVSWYQQALGQGPQFIFQYYEEEERQRGNFPDRFSGHQFPNYSSELNVNALLLGDSALYLCASSPGLADYEQYFGPGTRLTVT.

This rearrangement joins TRBV4-1 to TRBJ2-1; 10 bases map to TRBD1. The CDR3 has 16 amino acids. Germline CDR1 MGHRA, CDR2 YSYEKL. J was trimmed by 6 bases and V by 3 bases; bases with no gene match: 8. The DNA of the CDR3 is TGCGCCAGCAGCCAGAGACAGGGGGCGCGGTCCAATGAGCAGTTCTTC. Amino acid sequence: CASSQRQGARSNEQFF.

This clonotype has only a few counts. The V call is TRBV5-1, the J call TRBJ2-7; TRBD1 might be the D (6 bases). Trimming took 0 bases from V and 5 from J, leaving 15 bases between them. Germline V gives CDR1 SGHRS, CDR2 YFSETQ. This CDR3 spans 15 amino acids. Here the CDR3 DNA reads TGCGCCAGCAGCTTGGAGGGACACACTCCTGACGAGCAGTACTTC. Residues: CASSLEGHTPDEQYF.

The chain links TRBV15 to TRBJ1-5; TRBD1 is a possible D gene (6 bases). Germline lookup yields CDR1 LNHNV and CDR2 YYDKDF (reference sequence). Trimming took off 5 bases at V and 5 bases at J, with 10 bases between the two ends. The CDR3 runs 13 residues. The CDR3 region has the DNA TGTGCCACCAGCCAAAAGGGGGATCAGCCCCAGCATTTT. Protein: CATSQKGDQPQHF.

The chain carries TRBV7-2 and TRBJ1-5; the D is unclear. Germline V gene lookup returns CDR1 SGHTA and CDR2 FQGNSA. The CDR3 has 15 residues. Trimming shortened V by 3 bases and J by 1 base, and 10 bases separated the two germline ends. CDR3 region: CASSLGGRSNQPQHF. As DNA, the CDR3 is TGTGCCAGCAGCTTGGGCGGGCGGAGCAATCAGCCCCAGCATTTT.

This clonotype came up many times. V is TRBV10-3 and J is TRBJ2-1, with 10 bases matching TRBD2. The CDR3 contains 17 residues. Germline values: CDR1 ENHRY, CDR2 SYGVKD. CDR3 nucleotides: TGTGCTTCAGGGAGAACTAGCGGGATAGCGGACTACAATGAGCAGTTCTTC. Residues: CASGRTSGIADYNEQFF.

This clonotype appeared many times. The V and J genes are TRBV21-1 and TRBJ2-7; the D call TRBD1 from the table was never checked on the DNA. TRBV21-1 is described as a pseudogene. The CDR3 runs 16 residues. The CDR3 sequence: CASSKAFTGGENEQYF. The DNA of the CDR3 is TGTGCCAGCAGCAAAGCCTTTACAGGGGGCGAAAACGAGCAGTACTTC.

This clonotype was detected a few times. The chain combines TRBV20-1 with TRBJ2-2; weak D call: TRBD2 (6 bases). Germline CDR1 DFQATT, CDR2 SNEGSKA (reference sequence). Trimming pared 4 bases from V and 4 bases from J, leaving 16 bases between. The CDR3 runs 15 residues. The CDR3 region is CSATIAEVGTGELFF. The CDR3 DNA is TGCAGTGCTACCATAGCGGAGGTGGGCACCGGGGAGCTGTTTTTT.

The rearrangement joins TRBV4-2 to TRBJ2-2; weak D call: TRBD2 (6 bases). There are 18 residues in the CDR3. The germline gives CDR1 LGHNA, CDR2 YNFKEQ. V lost 1 base to trimming and J lost 5 bases, with 20 bases between them. DNA for the CDR3: TGTGCCAGCAGCCAAGCCTTAATCGGGGGTTTGGTAACCGGGGAGCTGTTTTTT. Translation gives CASSQALIGGLVTGELFF.

A few counts support this clonotype. This sequence joins TRBV27 and TRBJ2-7; D is unclear. The ends were cut back, 3 bases at V and 0 bases at J, with 6 bases in the middle. CDR3 length: 13 residues. CDR1 and CDR2 (germline): MNHEY, SMNVEV (reference sequence). The CDR3 region is CASSLYGSYEQYF. CDR3 nucleotides: TGTGCCAGCAGTTTGTACGGCTCCTACGAGCAGTACTTC.

This chain links TRBV7-9 with TRBJ2-1; the match to TRBD1 covers 7 bases. V lost 7 bases to trimming and J lost 0 bases; unmatched junction nucleotides: 9. The CDR3 is 16 amino acids. Per the germline V gene, CDR1 is SEHNR and CDR2 is FQNEAQ (reference sequence). The CDR3 reads CASTPSTGASYNEQFF. In DNA form, the CDR3 reads TGTGCCAGCACCCCCTCTACAGGGGCCTCCTACAATGAGCAGTTCTTC.

The rearrangement links TRBV29-1 to TRBJ2-5; D may be TRBD2 (5 bases). This CDR3 region has 13 residues. The ends were cut back, 3 bases at V and 1 base at J, with 9 bases in the middle. CDR1 and CDR2 from the germline V gene are SQVTM and ANQGSEA. CDR3 nucleotide sequence: TGCAGCGTTGACGCCCGGGGCCAAGAGACCCAGTACTTC. Translating it yields CSVDARGQETQYF. The entire variable domain, with the rest obtained from reference TRBV29-1 and TRBJ2-5, is as follows: SAVISQKPSRDICQRGTSLTIQCQVDSQVTMMFWYRQQPGQSLTLIATANQGSEATYESGFVIDKFPISRPNLTFSTLTVSNMSPEDSSIYLCSVDARGQETQYFGPGTRLLVL.

CDR3: CSLARKDRSSPLHF. The CDR3 DNA reads TGCAGCCTAGCGAGGAAGGACCGTTCTTCACCCCTCCACTTT. The rearrangement links TRBV29-1 to TRBJ1-6; D not certain. Deletions cut 8 bases from V and 9 bases from J, with 20 bases between. The CDR3 runs to 14 residues. Germline CDR1 SQVTM, CDR2 ANQGSEA.

The chain couples TRBV29-1 to TRBJ1-1, with TRBD1 matching 7 bases. Trimming removed 4 bases from V and 3 bases from J; junction bases left unmatched: 14. Germline loops: CDR1 SQVTM, CDR2 ANQGSEA. The CDR3 consists of 16 residues. The CDR3 spells CSVVRDSQVRHTEAFF. The DNA of the CDR3 is TGCAGCGTTGTCCGGGACAGCCAAGTACGACACACTGAAGCTTTCTTT.

This clonotype was picked up a small number of times. The chain joins TRBV14 to TRBJ2-1, with 8 bases fitting TRBD2. This CDR3 has 14 residues. V dropped 3 bases and J dropped 7; count of bases not matched to a gene: 5. Germline loops: CDR1 SGHDN, CDR2 FVKESK. The CDR3 here is CASSHRTSPNEQFF. In DNA form, the CDR3 reads TGTGCCAGCAGCCACAGGACTAGCCCGAATGAGCAGTTCTTC.

This CDR3 reads CATSPGWNQPQHF. The DNA for the CDR3 is TGTGCCACCAGTCCAGGTTGGAATCAGCCCCAGCATTTT. This chain connects TRBV24-1 to TRBJ1-5; D is unresolved. The CDR3 spans 13 residues. Germline V gene lookup returns CDR1 KGHDR and CDR2 SFDVKD. The V end was cut by 6 bases, the J end by 4 bases, with 9 bases between.

This clonotype was counted only a few times. This rearrangement joins TRBV9 to TRBJ1-2, with D possibly TRBD1 on 5 matching bases. Germline V lookup: CDR1 SGDLS, CDR2 YYNGEE. The V and J ends lost 0 bases and 6 bases respectively, with 6 bases between them. The CDR3 sequence is 12 residues long. CDR3 protein: CASSVGGDGYTF. The CDR3 DNA is TGTGCCAGCAGCGTAGGAGGGGATGGCTACACCTTC.

The rearrangement joins TRBV7-6 to TRBJ1-6; no reliable D call. The CDR3 sequence is 14 residues long. Between the trimmed V and J ends, which lost 2 bases and 7 bases, there was a span of 9 bases. CDR1 and CDR2 (germline): SGHVS, FNYEAQ. The CDR3 DNA reads as TGTGCCAGCAGCTTACGGGCAGCAAATTCACCCCTCCACTTT. Amino acid sequence: CASSLRAANSPLHF.

The rearrangement links TRBV9 to TRBJ2-3, with TRBD1 identical over 10 bases. The CDR3 extends over 16 amino acids. Trimming removed 2 bases from V and 1 base from J; junction bases left unmatched: 4. CDR1 and CDR2 from the germline V gene are SGDLS and YYNGEE. The CDR3 spells CASSVTGGGRTDTQYF. The CDR3 DNA sequence: TGTGCCAGCAGCGTGACAGGGGGCGGTCGCACAGATACGCAGTATTTT.

CDR3 loop: CASSYEPLGTEAFF. CDR3 nucleotide sequence: TGTGCCAGCAGTTACGAGCCCCTTGGGACTGAAGCTTTCTTT. The chain links TRBV6-5 to TRBJ1-1, with D unclear. V lost 2 bases and J lost 5, with 12 bases in between. Germline assignment: CDR1 MNHEY and CDR2 SVGAGI. The CDR3 runs 14 residues.

V usage is TRBV6-5 and J usage is TRBJ1-1; D is possibly TRBD1 (5 bases). There are 15 residues in the CDR3. The V and J ends lost 0 bases and 2 bases respectively, with 10 bases between them. In germline, CDR1 is MNHEY, CDR2 SVGAGI. CDR3 region: CASSYSGTHNTEAFF. The CDR3, as DNA: TGTGCCAGCAGTTACTCCGGGACCCATAACACTGAAGCTTTCTTT.

This clonotype has only a few counts. V is TRBV27 and J is TRBJ2-5; D perhaps matches TRBD2 (5 bases). The germline CDR1 and CDR2 sequences are MNHEY and SMNVEV (reference sequence). This CDR3 region has 12 residues. Trimming shortened V by 5 bases and J by 2 bases, and 6 bases separated the two germline ends. The CDR3: CASSPGQETQYF. CDR3 DNA sequence: TGTGCCAGCAGTCCGGGGCAAGAGACCCAGTACTTC.